This TCR beta chain came from a study of cytomegalovirus exposure and HLA in healthy donors. Study-wide points: The authors assumed roughly uniform sequencing depth across donors for presence/absence analyses. A missense variant in DCLRE1C was later tied to TCR beta V- and J-gene trimming. Diagnosis of cytomegalovirus status made by the classifier reportedly showed high specificity and sensitivity. Later on, analysis showed that most CMV-associated TCR beta chains appeared to be HLA-restricted.

The CDR3 covers 16 residues. Germline lookup yields CDR1 MDHEN and CDR2 SYDVKM. The V gene end was trimmed by 4 bases and the J gene end by 3 bases; junction bases not matched to a gene: 9. Comments on this clone: Its antigen is undetermined.

A multiplex PCR was run with 60 Vbeta primers and 13 Jbeta primers. The assay was immunoSEQ multiplex PCR, and TCRdb's table has in-frame clones only and misses some. The table has 150,000 to 180,000 clones, approximately 81% seen once. The chain combines TRBV28 with TRBJ2-7; 10 bases match TRBD1. The sequenced sample was PBMCs. This receptor was obtained from a man between 18 and 29 years old in good health and CMV-seronegative. The CDR3 coding sequence is TGTGCCAGCAGTTCCCTATCCCGGGACAGGGGCTACGAGCAGTACTTC. Translating it yields CASSSLSRDRGYEQYF. Full variable domain (missing parts from reference TRBV28 and TRBJ2-7): DVKVTQSSRYLVKRTGEKVFLECVQDMDHENMFWYRQDPGLGLRLIYFSYDVKMKEKGDIPEGYSVSREKKERFSLILESASTNQTSMYLCASSSLSRDRGYEQYFGPGTRLTVT.